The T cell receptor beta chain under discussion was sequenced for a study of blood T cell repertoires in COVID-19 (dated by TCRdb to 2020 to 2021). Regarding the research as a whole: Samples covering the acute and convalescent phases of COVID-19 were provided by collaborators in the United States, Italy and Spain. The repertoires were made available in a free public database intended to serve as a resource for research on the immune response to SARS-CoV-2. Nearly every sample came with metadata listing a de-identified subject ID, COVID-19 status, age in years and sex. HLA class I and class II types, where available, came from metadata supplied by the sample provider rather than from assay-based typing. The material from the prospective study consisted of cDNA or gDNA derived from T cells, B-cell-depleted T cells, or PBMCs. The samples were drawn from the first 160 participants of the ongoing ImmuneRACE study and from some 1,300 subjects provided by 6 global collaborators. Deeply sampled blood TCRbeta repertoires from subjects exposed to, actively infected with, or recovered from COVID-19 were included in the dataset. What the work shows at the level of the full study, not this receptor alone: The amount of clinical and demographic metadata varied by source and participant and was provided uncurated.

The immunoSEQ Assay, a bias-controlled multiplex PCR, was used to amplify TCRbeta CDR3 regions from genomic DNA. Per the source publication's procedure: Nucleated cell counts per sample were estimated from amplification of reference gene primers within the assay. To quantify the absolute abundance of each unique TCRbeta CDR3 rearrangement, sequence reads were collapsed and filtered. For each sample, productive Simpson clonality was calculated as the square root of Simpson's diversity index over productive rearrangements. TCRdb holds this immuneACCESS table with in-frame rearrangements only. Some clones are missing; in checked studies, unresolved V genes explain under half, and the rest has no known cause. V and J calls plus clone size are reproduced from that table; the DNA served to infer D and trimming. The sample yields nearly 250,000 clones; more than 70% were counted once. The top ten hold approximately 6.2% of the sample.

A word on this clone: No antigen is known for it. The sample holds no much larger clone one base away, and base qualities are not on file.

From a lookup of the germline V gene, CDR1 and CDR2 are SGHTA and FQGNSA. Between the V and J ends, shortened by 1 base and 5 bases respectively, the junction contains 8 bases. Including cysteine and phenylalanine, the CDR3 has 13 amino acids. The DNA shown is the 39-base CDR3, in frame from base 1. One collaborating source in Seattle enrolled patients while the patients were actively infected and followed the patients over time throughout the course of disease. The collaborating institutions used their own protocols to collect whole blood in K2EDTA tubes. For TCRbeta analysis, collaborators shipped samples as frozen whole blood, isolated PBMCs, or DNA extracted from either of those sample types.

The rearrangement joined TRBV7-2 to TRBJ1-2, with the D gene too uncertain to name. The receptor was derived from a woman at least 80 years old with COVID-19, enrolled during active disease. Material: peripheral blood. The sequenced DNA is TGTGCCAGCAGCTTAGGTCAGGTATATGGCTACACCTTC. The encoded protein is CASSLGQVYGYTF.